These 10 T cell receptor beta chains originate from one sample sequenced in a study of blood T cells in healthy people across ages. The authors ran a second PCR of about 6 to 12 cycles using a sample-barcoded 5' primer and a J-beta primer mix. TCRdb passed the 5' RACE reads through MiXCR, listing each CDR3 protein once. The sample has hundreds of thousands of distinct CDR3 sequences, roughly 26% seen once. In addition, the sample was reused for a study of T cells of mothers and their children.

The specimen sequenced was blood. The receptors originated from a boy younger than 18 in good health.

This chain joins TRBV7-9 and TRBJ2-5; 9 bases line up with TRBD2. This CDR3 spans 15 amino acids. Trimming removed 0 bases from V and 4 bases from J; junction bases left unmatched: 3. CDR1 is SEHNR, CDR2 FQNEAQ, per germline (reference sequence). The CDR3 bases are TGTGCCAGCAGCTTAGCTAGCGGGGGCCCAGAGACCCAGTACTTC. It specifies CASSLASGGPETQYF.

This rearrangement joins TRBV2 to TRBJ2-3; 14 nucleotides agree with TRBD2. The CDR3 has 15 amino acids. V shed 5 bases and J 4 bases; nucleotides not matched to a gene: 2. Germline V gene lookup returns CDR1 SNHLY and CDR2 FYNNEI. This chain's CDR3 is CASSKGLAGADTQYF. The CDR3 DNA reads as TGTGCCAGCAGTAAGGGACTAGCGGGGGCAGATACGCAGTATTTT.

This clonotype was picked up a small number of times. The CDR3 sequence: CASSLAREAQETQYF. CDR3 nucleotides: TGTGCCAGCAGTCTTGCACGGGAGGCCCAAGAGACCCAGTACTTC. The chain is built from TRBV27 and TRBJ2-5; 7 positions agree with TRBD2. Trimming cost V 5 bases and J 1 base; bases outside gene matches: 7. CDR3 length: 15 residues. Germline V gene lookup returns CDR1 MNHEY and CDR2 SMNVEV (reference sequence).

This clonotype came up many times. The V gene is TRBV2, the J gene TRBJ2-7; 7 bases are a match to TRBD1. This CDR3 contains 14 residues. Germline V gene data show CDR1 as SNHLY and CDR2 as FYNNEI. J was trimmed by 1 base and V by 6 bases; bases with no gene match: 6. The CDR3 DNA sequence: TGTGCCAGCAGCGCCGGGACAGTGTCCTACGAGCAGTACTTC. Amino acid sequence: CASSAGTVSYEQYF.

The V call is TRBV11-2, the J call TRBJ2-1, with 8 bases that match TRBD1. The junction had 9 bases not matched to a gene; V was cut back by 5 bases and J by 6 bases. Per germline, CDR1 SGHAT and CDR2 FQNNGV. The CDR3 runs 15 residues. The CDR3 nucleotides read TGTGCCAGCAGCCAGACAGGGGCTAGGATCAATGAGCAGTTCTTC. This sequence encodes CASSQTGARINEQFF.

This clonotype was picked up many times. V is TRBV10-1 and J is TRBJ2-5, with D possibly matching TRBD2 (5 bases). Trimming left V 5 bases short and J 0 bases short, with 10 bases between. The CDR3 spans 14 residues. Germline CDR1 is WNHNN and CDR2 is SYGVQD (reference sequence). CDR3 region: CASSRGGDQETQYF. CDR3 DNA: TGCGCCAGCAGTAGAGGAGGAGACCAAGAGACCCAGTACTTC.

The chain is built from TRBV6-1 and TRBJ2-7, with TRBD2 identical over 12 bases. Germline lookup yields CDR1 MNHNS and CDR2 SASEGT. V dropped 6 bases and J dropped 3; count of bases not matched to a gene: 3. This CDR3 is 14 amino acids long. In DNA form, the CDR3 reads TGTGCCAGCAGAGTACTAGCGGGGGGCTACGAGCAGTACTTC. Translating gives CASRVLAGGYEQYF.

This clonotype turned up a few times. The chain employs TRBV5-6 and TRBJ2-4; D is undetermined. Germline V gives CDR1 SGHDT, CDR2 YYEEEE. This CDR3 contains 17 residues. V lost 0 bases, J lost 0 bases, and 13 bases lay in between. The CDR3 region is CASSLGAGPEAKNIQYF. Here the CDR3 DNA reads TGTGCCAGCAGCTTGGGGGCCGGGCCAGAAGCCAAAAACATTCAGTACTTC.

This clonotype turned up a few times. The chain links TRBV20-1 to TRBJ1-6, with D uncertain. V was shortened by 5 bases and J by 0 bases, with 11 bases between the two germline ends. CDR1 and CDR2 from the germline V gene are DFQATT and SNEGSKA (reference sequence). The CDR3 consists of 15 residues. The DNA of the CDR3 is TGCAGTGCTTGGACGGCGAGCTCCTATAATTCACCCCTCCACTTT. This codes for CSAWTASSYNSPLHF.

The CDR3: CAISEGGDNGNTIYF. CDR3 sequence (DNA): TGTGCCATCAGTGAAGGTGGGGATAATGGAAACACCATATATTTT. The chain joins TRBV10-3 to TRBJ1-3; unclear D gene. The CDR3 is 15 amino acids. Trimming removed 3 bases from V and 3 bases from J, with 12 bases in between. Per germline, CDR1 ENHRY and CDR2 SYGVKD.